This T cell receptor delta chain came from a study of Vδ1+ human thymocytes. General study points: Thymic TRG and TRD repertoires appeared highly polyclonal, with Gaussian CDR3 length distributions. Approximately 20% of thymic delta-chain sequences were Vdelta2, with few Vdelta3, unlike blood Vdelta1+ controls.

RNA was extracted from the cells and then reverse transcribed. CDR3 amplicons came from multiplex PCR with pooled V-gene forward and constant-region reverse primers. TCRdb re-identified clones in the multiplex PCR reads via CATT. The sample holds 24,000 or so delta-chain clones, around 32% seen once. Germline V gives CDR1 TSWWSYY, CDR2 QGS. This CDR3 region has 17 residues. With V trimmed by 0 bases and J by 2 bases, 9 bases remained unmatched. Alphabeta T cells were depleted, then CD3+ Vdelta1+ Vdelta2- thymocytes were FACS-sorted. This clone is medium-sized in the sample. Antigen unknown. This clonotype was obtained from a boy in the first two years of life who had congenital heart surgery. The sample was Vdelta1+ gamma-delta thymocytes from the thymus. Subset described: FACS-sorted CD3+ TCRalphabeta- TCRVdelta1+ TCRVdelta2- thymocytes. The chain employs TRDV1 and TRDJ1; 7 bases agree with TRDD3. The CDR3 protein is CALGELGGPRRTDKLIF. CDR3 sequence (DNA): TGTGCTCTTGGGGAACTTGGGGGACCACGGCGGACCGATAAACTCATCTTT.